This TCR beta chain derives from a study of blood T cells in healthy people across ages. A J-beta primer mix and a sample-barcoded 5' primer were used in a second PCR of roughly 7 to 12 cycles. TCRdb recomputed calls from the 5' RACE reads with MiXCR, one row per CDR3 protein. Found here are over 1,500,000 distinct CDR3 sequences, about two fifths of them singletons; the top ten hold 23%. On this clonotype itself: A read error is possible here, since a much larger clone lies one base away.

The CDR3 length is 14 residues. CDR1 SGHTA and CDR2 FQGNSA come from the germline V gene. The clonotype comes from a human donor in good health. V and J are TRBV7-2 and TRBJ2-5; the D gene could be TRBD1 or TRBD2 (5 bases each). Sequences were obtained from blood. CDR3 sequence reads: CANSLAGTQETQYF. CDR3 nucleotides: TGTGCCAACAGCTTAGCAGGGACCCAAGAGACCCAGTACTTC.